This T cell receptor (beta chain) was sequenced in a study of blood T cells in healthy people across ages. On this clonotype: Relative to the germline gene, one junction end is altered; a read error may explain this.

Alongside a J-beta primer mix, a sample-barcoded 5' primer served in a second PCR lasting roughly 6 to 12 cycles. TCRdb used MiXCR to reprocess the 5' RACE reads, holding one entry per CDR3 protein. Of 800,000 or so distinct CDR3 sequences in the sample, about 25% were seen once. The CDR3 is made up of 17 amino acids. CDR1 is LGHNA, CDR2 YSLEER, per germline. This same sample was also part of a study on T cells of mothers and their children. That paper adds: Mothers yielded over 8.5 million CDR3 reads, children around 3.3 million each.

The clonotype was recovered from a boy aged 10-17 years in good health. This chain connects TRBV4-3 to TRBJ2-7; TRBD2 might be the D (6 bases). What was sequenced was blood. The CDR3 reads CASSQHALGGPSNEQYF. CDR3 DNA sequence: TGCGCCAGCAGCCAACACGCCCTCGGAGGGCCCTCCAACGAGCAGTACTTC.